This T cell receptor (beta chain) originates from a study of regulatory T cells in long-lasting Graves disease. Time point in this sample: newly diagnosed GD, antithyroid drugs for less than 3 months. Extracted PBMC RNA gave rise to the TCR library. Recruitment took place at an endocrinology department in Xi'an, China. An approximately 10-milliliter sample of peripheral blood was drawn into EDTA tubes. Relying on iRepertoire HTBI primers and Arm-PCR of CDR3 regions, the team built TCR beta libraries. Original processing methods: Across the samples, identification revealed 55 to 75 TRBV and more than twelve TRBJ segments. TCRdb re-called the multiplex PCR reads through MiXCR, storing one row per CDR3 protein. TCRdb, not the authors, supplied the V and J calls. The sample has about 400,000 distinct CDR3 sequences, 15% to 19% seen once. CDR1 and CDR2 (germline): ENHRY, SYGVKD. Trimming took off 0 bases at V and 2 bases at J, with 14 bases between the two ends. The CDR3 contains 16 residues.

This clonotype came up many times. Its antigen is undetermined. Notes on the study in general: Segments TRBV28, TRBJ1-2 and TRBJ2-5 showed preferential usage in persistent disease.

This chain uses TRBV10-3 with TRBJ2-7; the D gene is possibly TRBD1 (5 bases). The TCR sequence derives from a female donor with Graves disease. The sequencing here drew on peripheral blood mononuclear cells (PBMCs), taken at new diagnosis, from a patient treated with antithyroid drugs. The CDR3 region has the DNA TGTGCCATCAGTGAGTCGAGAAGGGGCGGCACCTACGAGCAGTACTTC. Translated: CAISESRRGGTYEQYF.